These T cell receptor beta chains were read from a single sample in a study of control samples from healthy donors and cancer patients. Repertoires were generated with immunoSEQ multiplex PCR, while TCRdb's copy carries only in-frame clones and drops some. The table shows 100,000 to 150,000 clones, with around 93% occurring only once. The sample taken for sequencing was blood. These receptors all come from a man between 18 and 35 years old in good health. Both conserved end residues are trimmed from each CDR3.

V	J	CDR3
TRBV5-1	TRBJ1-4	ASSLEFANEKLF
TRBV30	TRBJ2-7	AFLPQGKVYEQY
TRBV27	TRBJ1-2	ASSLTGGSGYT
TRBV5-1	TRBJ1-3	ASASTSSGNTIY
TRBV4-1	TRBJ1-5	ASSQDGVGDQPQH
TRBV6-5	TRBJ2-1	ASSHRQHNEQF
TRBV28	TRBJ1-1	ASSLRGGLYTEAF
TRBV6-6	TRBJ1-5	ASSYSSQPQH
TRBV15	TRBJ1-3	ATSRLTGKDTIY
TRBV11-2	TRBJ1-4	ASSLGSGDEKLF
TRBV7-9	TRBJ1-1	ASRTGYTEAF
TRBV7-2	TRBJ1-1	ASSPNLGALGTEAF
TRBV11-2	TRBJ2-7	ASSISYEQY
TRBV27	TRBJ2-7	ASSWAGGDEQY
TRBV12-3/TRBV12-4	TRBJ2-3	ASSVPGTDTQY
TRBV29-1	TRBJ1-1	SAVAGLNTEAF
TRBV7-9	TRBJ2-7	ASSRDYTYEQY
TRBV4-1	TRBJ1-3	ASTPLGTEGNTIY
TRBV11-3	TRBJ2-1	ASSPQVYNEQF
TRBV10-3	TRBJ2-3	AISIGTSGLTDTQY
TRBV18	TRBJ1-2	ASSPAISGQGNYGYT
TRBV7-3	TRBJ2-1	ASSLFPLRQGSYNEQF
TRBV2	TRBJ2-7	ASMPGTSYEQY
TRBV9	TRBJ1-4	ASSVGIREGEKLF
TRBV5-1	TRBJ2-3	ASSLSSLDTQY
TRBV5-4	TRBJ1-6	ASSLWQGHSPLH
TRBV3-1/TRBV3-2	TRBJ1-4	ASSQQGADGKLF
TRBV2	TRBJ2-1	ASSRDEPAPDEQF